Listed below are T cell receptor beta chains from one sample, sequenced in a study of CD8 T cells in Susac syndrome. MiXCR was run by TCRdb on the immunoSEQ multiplex PCR reads, yielding one entry per CDR3 protein. The sample lists 200,000 to 300,000 distinct CDR3 sequences; 90% to 96% were seen once. Sequencing was carried out using CD4+ T cells from PBMCs. These receptors were obtained from a human donor with Susac syndrome. The CDR3 runs from the conserved cysteine through the conserved F or W. Each record gives: CDR3 DNA, CDR3 protein, J gene, D gene, clone size, V gene. D genes are given only for firm matches. Size values are once, few and many counts, or a class for expanded clones, and some rows have none.

TGTGCCAGCAGCTTGGAGGTGGGAGGGCCAACCGGGGAGCTGTTTTTT | CASSLEVGGPTGELFF | TRBJ2-2 | TRBD2 | NA | TRBV5-6
TGTGCCAGCAGACCAATAGCGGGGGGGAACTCCTACGAGCAGTACTTC | CASRPIAGGNSYEQYF | TRBJ2-7 | TRBD2 | NA | TRBV6-2/TRBV6-3
TGTGCCACCAGTGACTCCCCTATAGAGACCCAGTACTTC | CATSDSPIETQYF | TRBJ2-5 | NA | NA | TRBV24-1
TGTGCCAGCAGCCGGACAGGGGGTTACTACGAGCAGTACTTC | CASSRTGGYYEQYF | TRBJ2-7 | TRBD1 | few | TRBV11-1
TGCAGCGTTGAAGAACAGGCGAACTACGAGCAGTACTTC | CSVEEQANYEQYF | TRBJ2-7 | NA | NA | TRBV29-1
TGTGCCAGCAGCTTAGTAGCGGGAGGAATAGATGAGCAGTTCTTC | CASSLVAGGIDEQFF | TRBJ2-1 | TRBD2 | NA | TRBV11-3
TGTGCCAGCAGCCAAGAAGGAACGACAGAGCTACGGCCCCAGCATTTT | CASSQEGTTELRPQHF | TRBJ1-5 | NA | NA | TRBV4-2
TGTGCCAGCAGCCTTGGCCTTTATCAGCCCCAGCATTTT | CASSLGLYQPQHF | TRBJ1-5 | NA | NA | TRBV3-1
TGTGCCAGCGCAACCGGGACATCGACCGGGGAGCTGTTTTTT | CASATGTSTGELFF | TRBJ2-2 | NA | NA | TRBV25-1
TGTGCCAGCAGGACAGGGGCCGCCTTTGATACGCAGTATTTT | CASRTGAAFDTQYF | TRBJ2-3 | TRBD1 | NA | TRBV12-3/TRBV12-4
TGCAGTGCTCGCCCCCCAGGGGGCACTGAAGCTTTCTTT | CSARPPGGTEAFF | TRBJ1-1 | TRBD1 | NA | TRBV20-1
TGTGCCACCAGTGATTCCGCCCAGAGTGAGCAGTTCTTC | CATSDSAQSEQFF | TRBJ2-1 | NA | NA | TRBV24-1
TGTGCCACCAGCAGAGCGATACAGGGGGCTGAGGGCTACACCTTC | CATSRAIQGAEGYTF | TRBJ1-2 | TRBD1 | NA | TRBV15
TGCGCCAGCACCCCATATCTTCGGAGCAATCAGCCCCAGCATTTT | CASTPYLRSNQPQHF | TRBJ1-5 | NA | once | TRBV5-1
TGCGCCGGCCAAAACGTGACAGTACGAAACACCATATATTTT | CAGQNVTVRNTIYF | TRBJ1-3 | NA | once | TRBV5-1
TGTGCCAGCAGCCAACGTGTGGATGGTGAGCAGTTCTTC | CASSQRVDGEQFF | TRBJ2-1 | NA | NA | TRBV3-1